This T cell receptor beta chain derives from a study of identical twins. Study-level findings and limits: Sequences that were beta out-of-frame showed weaker excess twin sharing.

This clonotype occurred a few times. Its target is not known. Template switching (which added a universal primer site) was used, and cDNA carried unique molecular identifiers. TCRdb reprocessed the 5' RACE reads with MiXCR, giving one entry per CDR3 protein. The sample records under 250,000 distinct CDR3 sequences, 6.5% to 9% being singletons. The germline V and J ends were trimmed by 2 bases and 3 bases, with 10 bases remaining between them. CDR3 length: 14 amino acids. Germline CDR1 reads SGHDN; CDR2 reads FVKESK. This sample was shared with a second study, whose subject was yellow fever vaccine responses in identical twins.

The TCR comes from a woman aged 18-30 years in good health. The rearrangement joins TRBV14 to TRBJ2-5; no firm D call. Input material: CD8+ T cells sorted from blood. The DNA of the CDR3 is TGTGCCAGCAGCCAAAGTAGGTGGGAAGAGACCCAGTACTTC. Its protein is CASSQSRWEETQYF.